These 9 T cell receptor beta chains were all obtained from the same sample, sequenced in a study of blood T cell repertoires in COVID-19. Method: immunoSEQ multiplex PCR; TCRdb's copy keeps in-frame clones and lacks some. There are around 190,000 clones in the sample; around 83% occur only once, and approximately 13% lies in the top ten. The sequencing sample was made of peripheral blood. Every receptor here comes from a human donor in a cohort sampled during active COVID-19.

The V and J genes are TRBV21-1 and TRBJ2-3; TRBD2, the table's D call, was not compared with the DNA. TRBV21-1 is a documented pseudogene. This CDR3 spans 16 amino acids. The CDR3 region has the DNA TGTGCCAGCAGCAAAGTGATGGGAGAGGACACAGATACGCAGTATTTT. Translated, it gives CASSKVMGEDTDTQYF.

The rearrangement links TRBV27 to TRBJ2-1, with D uncertain. Germline CDR1 MNHEY, CDR2 SMNVEV (reference sequence). The CDR3 spans 13 residues. The V end was cut by 2 bases, the J end by 9 bases, with 11 bases between. The CDR3 loop reads CASSLISVGEQFF. The CDR3 bases are TGTGCCAGCAGTTTAATTTCGGTTGGTGAGCAGTTCTTC.

The V call is TRBV11-2, the J call TRBJ2-7; 8 bases line up with TRBD1. Germline lookup yields CDR1 SGHAT and CDR2 FQNNGV. The length of the CDR3 is 15 residues. J gave up 7 bases and V 4 bases, and 12 bases lay outside the gene matches. CDR3 nucleotides: TGTGCCAGCAGCTCCCGCGACAGGGGATTGGTGGAGCAGTACTTC. It codes for CASSSRDRGLVEQYF.

On this clone: The identical CDR3 is also encoded by other nucleotide sequences in the sample. This chain uses TRBV30 with TRBJ1-5, with D unclear. The CDR3 loop spans 14 amino acids. The V end lost 0 bases, the J end lost 4 bases, and 10 bases lay between the germline ends. From germline, CDR1 is GTSNPN and CDR2 SVGIG (reference sequence). This chain's CDR3 is CAWSVQGGNQPQHF. The CDR3 region has the DNA TGTGCCTGGAGTGTACAAGGCGGGAATCAGCCCCAGCATTTT.

V is TRBV11-2 and J is TRBJ2-7; D is perhaps TRBD2 (6 bases). With 5 bases removed from V and 6 bases from J, the gap between germline ends came to 20 bases. The CDR3 length is 15 residues. From germline, CDR1 is SGHAT and CDR2 FQNNGV. CDR3 sequence (DNA): TGTGCCAGCAGCGGCGTGGGGGGTCAAAGCCTCGAGCAGTACTTC. Translating gives CASSGVGGQSLEQYF.

The chain recombines TRBV5-1 with TRBJ1-1; 8 bases line up with TRBD1. The V and J ends lost 5 bases and 6 bases, in that order; junction bases with no gene match: 6. The CDR3 contains 13 residues. The germline V gene encodes CDR1 SGHRS and CDR2 YFSETQ. The CDR3 DNA follows: TGCGCCAGCAGGTTGATACAGGGGGCTGAAGCTTTCTTT. Residues: CASRLIQGAEAFF.

The CDR3 DNA reads as TGTGCCAGCAGCGTAGGGACTAGCGGGAATAAAAACAATGAGCAGTTCTTC. Protein: CASSVGTSGNKNNEQFF. The V call is TRBV9, the J call TRBJ2-1; 12 positions match TRBD2. Germline CDR1 SGDLS, CDR2 YYNGEE. This CDR3 comprises 17 residues. The junction had 6 bases not matched to a gene; V was cut back by 0 bases and J by 5 bases.

V gene TRBV2 combines with J gene TRBJ2-5; D not resolved. The CDR3 runs 17 residues. The germline V gene encodes CDR1 SNHLY and CDR2 FYNNEI. V shed 4 bases and J shed 2 bases, with 20 bases lying between them. CDR3 residues: CASSVPGEADAQETQYF. In DNA, the CDR3 is TGTGCCAGCAGTGTCCCCGGAGAGGCCGACGCACAAGAGACCCAGTACTTC.

The chain couples TRBV19 to TRBJ2-5; 7 bases agree with TRBD1. V dropped 3 bases and J dropped 5; count of bases not matched to a gene: 3. CDR1 and CDR2 (germline): LNHDA, SQIVND (reference sequence). This CDR3 has 13 residues. The CDR3 sequence is CASSMDRRETQYF. CDR3 sequence (DNA): TGTGCCAGTAGTATGGACAGGAGGGAGACCCAGTACTTC.